Listed below are T cell receptor beta chains from one sample, sequenced in a study of lymphopenia after photon versus proton radiotherapy. TCRdb's table, derived via immunoSEQ multiplex PCR, lists solely in-frame clones and lacks some. The sample has about 22,000 clones, about 90% seen once. The sequencing used peripheral blood, collected from a patient treated with proton-based radiotherapy. All receptors derive from a woman in her sixties or seventies with pancreatic cancer. Some clones in this sample may be carry-over from other donors' samples. CDR3s include the opening cysteine and the closing phenylalanine or tryptophan. D genes are given only for firm matches. Not all rows give a size; the values are once, few, many and, for expanded clones, a class.

clone size: NA; D gene: NA; V gene: TRBV25-1; J gene: TRBJ2-7; CDR3 DNA: TGTGCCACCCATGGTGAGGGGTCCTACGAGCAGTACTTC; CDR3 protein: CATHGEGSYEQYF
clone size: NA; D gene: NA; V gene: TRBV14; J gene: TRBJ2-7; CDR3 DNA: TGTGCCAGCAGCCAAGATCTTAACAGTCAAGAGCAGTACTTC; CDR3 protein: CASSQDLNSQEQYF
clone size: NA; D gene: NA; V gene: TRBV11-1; J gene: TRBJ2-1; CDR3 DNA: TGTGCCAGCAGCTTATTTGCGAATGAGCAGTTCTTC; CDR3 protein: CASSLFANEQFF
clone size: few; D gene: TRBD2; V gene: TRBV7-9; J gene: TRBJ2-7; CDR3 DNA: TGTGCCAGCAGCTTAACCTTGGGACTAGCGGGAGCCCACGAGCAGTACTTC; CDR3 protein: CASSLTLGLAGAHEQYF
clone size: NA; D gene: TRBD2; V gene: TRBV6-4; J gene: TRBJ2-1; CDR3 DNA: TGTGCCAGCTCGACGGGACTAGCGGGAGATGAGCAGTTCTTC; CDR3 protein: CASSTGLAGDEQFF
clone size: NA; D gene: TRBD2; V gene: TRBV28; J gene: TRBJ2-7; CDR3 DNA: TGTGCCAGCAGTCCGTTGACTAGCGGGAGTCTCGAGCAGTACTTC; CDR3 protein: CASSPLTSGSLEQYF
clone size: NA; D gene: TRBD2; V gene: TRBV7-8; J gene: TRBJ2-7; CDR3 DNA: TGTGCCAGCAGCCCTCGCAATAAGGCCGGGACTAGCGGGTTCTACGAGCAGTACTTC; CDR3 protein: CASSPRNKAGTSGFYEQYF
clone size: NA; D gene: NA; V gene: TRBV20-1; J gene: TRBJ2-7; CDR3 DNA: TGCAGTGCTGAACTCGTTTACGAGCAGTACTTC; CDR3 protein: CSAELVYEQYF
clone size: NA; D gene: TRBD1; V gene: TRBV5-1; J gene: TRBJ2-2; CDR3 DNA: TGCGCCAGCAGCCCCATCCCCGGGACAGGGGTGGCCGGGGAGCTGTTTTTT; CDR3 protein: CASSPIPGTGVAGELFF
clone size: NA; D gene: NA; V gene: TRBV10-2; J gene: TRBJ2-5; CDR3 DNA: TGCGCCAGCAGTGAGGGGGCAGAAGAGACCCAGTACTTC; CDR3 protein: CASSEGAEETQYF
clone size: NA; D gene: TRBD2; V gene: TRBV5-5; J gene: TRBJ2-1; CDR3 DNA: TGTGCCAGCAGTTTTGGACTAGCGGGAGGGGGTACTTCCTACAATGAGCAGTTCTTC; CDR3 protein: CASSFGLAGGGTSYNEQFF
clone size: NA; D gene: NA; V gene: TRBV5-1; J gene: TRBJ1-2; CDR3 DNA: TGCGCCAGCTCGGACAACGATAGGTTCTACACCTTC; CDR3 protein: CASSDNDRFYTF
clone size: NA; D gene: TRBD1; V gene: TRBV28; J gene: TRBJ1-4; CDR3 DNA: TGTGCCAGCAGTTTTGCAGGGGGTACGACTAATGAAAAACTGTTTTTT; CDR3 protein: CASSFAGGTTNEKLFF
clone size: once; D gene: NA; V gene: TRBV6-5; J gene: TRBJ2-7; CDR3 DNA: TGTGCCACATCACGAGGAGGGGGCCACGAGCAGTACTTC; CDR3 protein: CATSRGGGHEQYF
clone size: NA; D gene: TRBD2; V gene: TRBV11-3; J gene: TRBJ2-7; CDR3 DNA: TGTGCCAGCAGCCCGGACGGGGGGGGGACCTACGAGCAGTACTTC; CDR3 protein: CASSPDGGGTYEQYF
clone size: NA; D gene: TRBD1; V gene: TRBV4-1; J gene: TRBJ1-2; CDR3 DNA: TGCGCCAGCAGCCATGCCCACAGGGGCCTCCAGGACGGCTACACCTTC; CDR3 protein: CASSHAHRGLQDGYTF
clone size: NA; D gene: NA; V gene: TRBV18; J gene: TRBJ1-2; CDR3 DNA: TGTGCCAGCTCACCACCGGGACCGAGAACGAGTAGGGGCTACACCTTC; CDR3 protein: CASSPPGPRTSRGYTF
clone size: NA; D gene: NA; V gene: TRBV7-6; J gene: TRBJ2-5; CDR3 DNA: TGTGCCAGCAGCTTATTAGCAGGGGAGACCCAGTACTTC; CDR3 protein: CASSLLAGETQYF
clone size: NA; D gene: NA; V gene: TRBV9; J gene: TRBJ2-2; CDR3 DNA: TGTGCCAGCAGCGCGCCCGGGGGGAACACCGGGGAGCTGTTTTTT; CDR3 protein: CASSAPGGNTGELFF
clone size: once; D gene: TRBD1; V gene: TRBV4-2; J gene: TRBJ2-7; CDR3 DNA: TGTGCCAGCAGCCAAGGGCAGGGGGCCTACGAGCAGTACTTC; CDR3 protein: CASSQGQGAYEQYF
clone size: once; D gene: NA; V gene: TRBV5-1; J gene: TRBJ1-2; CDR3 DNA: TGCGCCAGCAGCTTGGTGAGGGGGTATAACTATGGCTACACCTTC; CDR3 protein: CASSLVRGYNYGYTF
clone size: NA; D gene: NA; V gene: TRBV5-1; J gene: TRBJ1-2; CDR3 DNA: TGCGCCAGCAGCTTGGACGGTGTGGATGGCTACACCTTC; CDR3 protein: CASSLDGVDGYTF
clone size: NA; D gene: TRBD2; V gene: TRBV14; J gene: TRBJ2-2; CDR3 DNA: TGTGCCAGCAGCCAACAGACTAGCAGGAACACCGGGGAGCTGTTTTTT; CDR3 protein: CASSQQTSRNTGELFF
clone size: NA; D gene: NA; V gene: TRBV4-1; J gene: TRBJ1-4; CDR3 DNA: TGCGCCAGCAGCCAAGCCACCACAGGGATGGGGGAAAAACTGTTTTTT; CDR3 protein: CASSQATTGMGEKLFF
clone size: NA; D gene: TRBD1; V gene: TRBV10-2; J gene: TRBJ2-7; CDR3 DNA: TGCGCCACCGGGACAGGGATTTCCTACGAGCAGTACTTC; CDR3 protein: CATGTGISYEQYF
clone size: NA; D gene: NA; V gene: TRBV6-1; J gene: TRBJ1-2; CDR3 DNA: TGTGCCAGCACACGGGTCGGGCTGGGCTACACCTTC; CDR3 protein: CASTRVGLGYTF
clone size: NA; D gene: TRBD1; V gene: TRBV28; J gene: TRBJ1-3; CDR3 DNA: TGTGCCAGCAGTTTTCAAGTAGGGGGCTTCTCTGGAAACACCATATATTTT; CDR3 protein: CASSFQVGGFSGNTIYF
clone size: NA; D gene: TRBD1; V gene: TRBV28; J gene: TRBJ2-5; CDR3 DNA: TGTGCCAGCAGTTCGGCAGGGGGCGGCGGGGAGACCCAGTACTTC; CDR3 protein: CASSSAGGGGETQYF
clone size: few; D gene: TRBD1; V gene: TRBV28; J gene: TRBJ1-5; CDR3 DNA: TGTGCCAGCAGTTCCCTGGGGACCGGGACAGGTAGAAGGGAGAGCAATCAGCCCCAGCATTTT; CDR3 protein: CASSSLGTGTGRRESNQPQHF
clone size: NA; D gene: NA; V gene: TRBV5-6; J gene: TRBJ2-7; CDR3 DNA: TGTGCCAGCAGCTTGGCTCACGGAACCTACGAGCAGTACTTC; CDR3 protein: CASSLAHGTYEQYF
clone size: NA; D gene: TRBD1; V gene: TRBV20-1; J gene: TRBJ1-2; CDR3 DNA: TGCAGTGCGGATGACAGGGGTTTTTACACCTTC; CDR3 protein: CSADDRGFYTF
clone size: NA; D gene: TRBD1; V gene: TRBV5-1; J gene: TRBJ2-5; CDR3 DNA: TGCGCCAGCAGCTTGGGGGACAGATTCCAAGAGACCCAGTACTTC; CDR3 protein: CASSLGDRFQETQYF
clone size: NA; D gene: NA; V gene: TRBV5-4; J gene: TRBJ2-3; CDR3 DNA: TGTGCCAGCTCCGACCGCATAGATACGCAGTATTTT; CDR3 protein: CASSDRIDTQYF
clone size: NA; D gene: TRBD2; V gene: TRBV5-4; J gene: TRBJ2-1; CDR3 DNA: TGTGCCACTAGGACTAGCGGGAGGGACAATGAGCAGTTCTTC; CDR3 protein: CATRTSGRDNEQFF
clone size: NA; D gene: NA; V gene: TRBV18; J gene: TRBJ1-2; CDR3 DNA: TGTGCCAGCTCACCTATGGGGGGTGGCTACACCTTC; CDR3 protein: CASSPMGGGYTF
clone size: NA; D gene: NA; V gene: TRBV19; J gene: TRBJ2-3; CDR3 DNA: TGTGCCAGTAGTAGCCTCAGGGGAGACACAGATACGCAGTATTTT; CDR3 protein: CASSSLRGDTDTQYF
clone size: NA; D gene: NA; V gene: TRBV10-2; J gene: TRBJ2-7; CDR3 DNA: TGCGCCAGCAGTGAGAACACAGGGAAAGGGGAGCAGTACTTC; CDR3 protein: CASSENTGKGEQYF
clone size: NA; D gene: NA; V gene: TRBV2; J gene: TRBJ2-5; CDR3 DNA: TGTGCCAGCAGTGAAGCGAGGGTCCAGACCCAGTACTTC; CDR3 protein: CASSEARVQTQYF
clone size: NA; D gene: NA; V gene: TRBV6-6; J gene: TRBJ2-1; CDR3 DNA: TGTGCCAGCTCCCCACCCTACAATGAGCAGTTCTTC; CDR3 protein: CASSPPYNEQFF
clone size: NA; D gene: NA; V gene: TRBV10-2; J gene: TRBJ2-7; CDR3 DNA: TGCGCCAGCAGTGAGTTAGGGGTGGGATACGAGCAGTACTTC; CDR3 protein: CASSELGVGYEQYF
clone size: NA; D gene: NA; V gene: TRBV7-8; J gene: TRBJ2-6; CDR3 DNA: TGTGCCAGCAGCTCCCGAGGGGGGGCCAACGTCCTGACTTTC; CDR3 protein: CASSSRGGANVLTF
clone size: NA; D gene: NA; V gene: TRBV7-2; J gene: TRBJ2-1; CDR3 DNA: TGTGCCAGCCAAGGCGTTCACAATGAGCAGTTCTTC; CDR3 protein: CASQGVHNEQFF